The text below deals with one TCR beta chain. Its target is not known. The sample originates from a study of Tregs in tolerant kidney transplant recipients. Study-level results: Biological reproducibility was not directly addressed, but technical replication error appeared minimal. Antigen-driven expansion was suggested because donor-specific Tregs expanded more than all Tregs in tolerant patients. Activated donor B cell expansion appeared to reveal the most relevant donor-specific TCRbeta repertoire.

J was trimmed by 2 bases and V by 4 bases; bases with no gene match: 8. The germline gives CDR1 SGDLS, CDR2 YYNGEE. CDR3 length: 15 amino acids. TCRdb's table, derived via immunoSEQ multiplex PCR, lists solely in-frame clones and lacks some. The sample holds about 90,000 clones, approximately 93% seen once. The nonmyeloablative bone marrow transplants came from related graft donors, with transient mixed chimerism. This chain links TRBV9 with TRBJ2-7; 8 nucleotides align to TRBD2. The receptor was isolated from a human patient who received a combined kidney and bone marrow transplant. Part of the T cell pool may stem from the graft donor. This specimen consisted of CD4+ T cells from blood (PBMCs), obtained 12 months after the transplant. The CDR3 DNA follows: TGTGCCAGCAGCCTCAGCGGGGGCCTCACCTACGAGCAGTACTTC. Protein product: CASSLSGGLTYEQYF.